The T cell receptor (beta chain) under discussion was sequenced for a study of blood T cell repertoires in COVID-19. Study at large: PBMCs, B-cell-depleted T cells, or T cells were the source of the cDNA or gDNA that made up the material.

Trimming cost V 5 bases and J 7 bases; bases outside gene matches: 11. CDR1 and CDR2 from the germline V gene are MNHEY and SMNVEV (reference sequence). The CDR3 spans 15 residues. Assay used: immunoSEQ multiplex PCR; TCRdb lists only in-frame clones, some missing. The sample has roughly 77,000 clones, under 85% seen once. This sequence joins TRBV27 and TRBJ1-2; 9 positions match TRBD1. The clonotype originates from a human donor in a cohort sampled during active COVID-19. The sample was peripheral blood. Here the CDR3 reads CASSTPGTGFSGYTF. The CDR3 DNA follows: TGTGCCAGCAGTACCCCCGGGACAGGGTTTTCTGGCTACACCTTC.